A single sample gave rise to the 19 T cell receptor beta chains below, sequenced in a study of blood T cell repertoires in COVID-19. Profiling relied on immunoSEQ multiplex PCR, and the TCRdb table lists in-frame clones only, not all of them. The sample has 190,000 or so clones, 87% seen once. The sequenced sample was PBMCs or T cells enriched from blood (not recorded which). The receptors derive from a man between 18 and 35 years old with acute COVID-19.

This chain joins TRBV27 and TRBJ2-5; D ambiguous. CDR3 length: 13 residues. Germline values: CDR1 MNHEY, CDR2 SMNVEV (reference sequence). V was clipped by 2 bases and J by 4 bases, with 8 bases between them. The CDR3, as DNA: TGTGCCAGCAGTTTAGTACTTGGAGAGACCCAGTACTTC. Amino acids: CASSLVLGETQYF.

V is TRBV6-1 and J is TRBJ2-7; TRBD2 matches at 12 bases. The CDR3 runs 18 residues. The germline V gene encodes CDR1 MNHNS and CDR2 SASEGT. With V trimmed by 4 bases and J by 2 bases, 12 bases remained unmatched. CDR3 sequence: CASSGWGTSGHQTYEQYF. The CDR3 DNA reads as TGTGCCAGCAGTGGGTGGGGGACTAGCGGGCACCAAACCTACGAGCAGTACTTC.

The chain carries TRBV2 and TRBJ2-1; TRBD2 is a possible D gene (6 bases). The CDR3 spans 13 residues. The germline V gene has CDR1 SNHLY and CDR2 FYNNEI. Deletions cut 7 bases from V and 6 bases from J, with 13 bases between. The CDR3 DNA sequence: TGTGCCAGCATGGAGACTAGGGTCAATGAGCAGTTCTTC. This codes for CASMETRVNEQFF.

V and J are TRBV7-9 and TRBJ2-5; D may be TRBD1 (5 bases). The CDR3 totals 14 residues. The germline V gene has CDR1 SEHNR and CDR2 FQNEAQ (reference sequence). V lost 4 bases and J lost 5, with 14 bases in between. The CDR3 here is CASSSPYRMETQYF. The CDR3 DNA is TGTGCCAGCAGCTCCCCTTACAGGATGGAGACCCAGTACTTC.

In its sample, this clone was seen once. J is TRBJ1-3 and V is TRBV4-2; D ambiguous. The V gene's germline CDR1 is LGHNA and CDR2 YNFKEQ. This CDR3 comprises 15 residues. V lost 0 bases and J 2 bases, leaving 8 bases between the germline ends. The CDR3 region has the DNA TGTGCCAGCAGCCAAGATGGCACAACTGGAAACACCATATATTTT. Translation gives CASSQDGTTGNTIYF.

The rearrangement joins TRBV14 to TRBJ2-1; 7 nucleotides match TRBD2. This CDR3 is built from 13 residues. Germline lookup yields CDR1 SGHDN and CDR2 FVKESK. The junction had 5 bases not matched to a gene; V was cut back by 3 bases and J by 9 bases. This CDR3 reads CASSHLLAAEQFF. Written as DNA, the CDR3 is TGTGCCAGCAGCCACCTTCTAGCGGCTGAGCAGTTCTTC.

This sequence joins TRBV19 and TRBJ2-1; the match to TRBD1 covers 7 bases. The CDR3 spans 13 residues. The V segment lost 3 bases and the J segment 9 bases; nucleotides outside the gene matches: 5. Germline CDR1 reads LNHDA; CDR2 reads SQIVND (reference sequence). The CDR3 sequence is CASSIGAGGEQFF. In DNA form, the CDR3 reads TGTGCCAGTAGTATCGGCGCAGGGGGTGAGCAGTTCTTC. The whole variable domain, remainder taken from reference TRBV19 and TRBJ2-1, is DGGITQSPKYLFRKEGQNVTLSCEQNLNHDAMYWYRQDPGQGLRLIYYSQIVNDFQKGDIAEGYSVSREKKESFPLTVTSAQKNPTAFYLCASSIGAGGEQFFGPGTRLTVL.

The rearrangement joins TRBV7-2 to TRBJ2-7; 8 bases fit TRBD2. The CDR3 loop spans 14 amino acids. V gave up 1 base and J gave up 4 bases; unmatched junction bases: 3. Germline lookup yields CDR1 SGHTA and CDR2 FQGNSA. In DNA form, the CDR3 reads TGTGCCAGCAGCTTAGGACGGGAGGGGTACGAGCAGTACTTC. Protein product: CASSLGREGYEQYF.

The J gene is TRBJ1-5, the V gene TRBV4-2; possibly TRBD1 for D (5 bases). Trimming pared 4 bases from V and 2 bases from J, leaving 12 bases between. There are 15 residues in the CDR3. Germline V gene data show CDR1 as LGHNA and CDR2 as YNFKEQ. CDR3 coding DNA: TGTGCCAGCAGCCCCGAGTGGGGGGGCAATCAGCCCCAGCATTTT. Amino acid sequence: CASSPEWGGNQPQHF.

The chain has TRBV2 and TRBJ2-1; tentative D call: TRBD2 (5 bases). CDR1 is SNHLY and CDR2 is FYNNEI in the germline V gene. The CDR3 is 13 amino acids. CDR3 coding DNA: TGTGCTTCCACCGGTACGGGATGGGCTGAGCAGTTCTTC. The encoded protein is CASTGTGWAEQFF.

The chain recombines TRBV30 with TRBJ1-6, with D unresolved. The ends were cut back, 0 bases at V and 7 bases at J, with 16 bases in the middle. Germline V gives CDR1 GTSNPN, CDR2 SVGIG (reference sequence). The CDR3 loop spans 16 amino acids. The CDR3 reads CAWSVWAAKANSPLHF. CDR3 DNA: TGTGCCTGGAGTGTATGGGCAGCCAAAGCAAATTCACCCCTCCACTTT.

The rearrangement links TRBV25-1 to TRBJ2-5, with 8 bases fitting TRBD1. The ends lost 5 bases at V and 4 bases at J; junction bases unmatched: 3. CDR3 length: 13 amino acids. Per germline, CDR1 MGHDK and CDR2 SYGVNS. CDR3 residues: CASSQGAGETQYF. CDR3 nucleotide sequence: TGTGCCAGCAGTCAGGGGGCAGGAGAGACCCAGTACTTC.

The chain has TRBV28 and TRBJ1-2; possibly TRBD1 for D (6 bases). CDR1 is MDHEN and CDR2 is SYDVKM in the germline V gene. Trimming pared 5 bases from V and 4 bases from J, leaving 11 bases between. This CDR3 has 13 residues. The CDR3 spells CASSRQESYGYTF. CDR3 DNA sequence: TGTGCCAGCAGTCGACAGGAGAGCTATGGCTACACCTTC.

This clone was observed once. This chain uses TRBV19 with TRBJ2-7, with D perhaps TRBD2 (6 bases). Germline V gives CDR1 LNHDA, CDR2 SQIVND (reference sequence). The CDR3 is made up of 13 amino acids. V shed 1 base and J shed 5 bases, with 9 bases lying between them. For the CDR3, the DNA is TGTGCCAGTAGTATAGGCGGGACGGACGAGCAGTACTTC. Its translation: CASSIGGTDEQYF.

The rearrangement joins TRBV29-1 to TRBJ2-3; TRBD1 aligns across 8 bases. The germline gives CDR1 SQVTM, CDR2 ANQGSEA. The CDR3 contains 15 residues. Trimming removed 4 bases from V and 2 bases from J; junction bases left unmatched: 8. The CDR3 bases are TGCAGCGTTGCCCCAGGCAGGGGGCTCACAGATACGCAGTATTTT. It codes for CSVAPGRGLTDTQYF.

CDR3: CASSFRGSYEQYF. DNA of the CDR3: TGTGCCAGCAGTTTCAGGGGTTCCTACGAGCAGTACTTC. The chain combines TRBV12-3 or TRBV12-4 with TRBJ2-7, with D perhaps matching TRBD1 (6 bases). V lost 3 bases to trimming and J lost 1 base, with 7 bases between them. This CDR3 is 13 amino acids long.

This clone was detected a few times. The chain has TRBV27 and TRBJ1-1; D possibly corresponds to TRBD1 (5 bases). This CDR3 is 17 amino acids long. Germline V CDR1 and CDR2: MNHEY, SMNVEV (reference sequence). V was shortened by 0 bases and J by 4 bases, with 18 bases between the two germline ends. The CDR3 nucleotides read TGTGCCAGCAGTTTATCGCCAGGGAGGATTCGTGTCACTGAAGCTTTCTTT. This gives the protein CASSLSPGRIRVTEAFF.

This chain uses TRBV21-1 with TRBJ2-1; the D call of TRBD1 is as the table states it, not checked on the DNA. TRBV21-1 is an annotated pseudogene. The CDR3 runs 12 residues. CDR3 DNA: TGTGCCAGCAGCCTTAGGACAGCTCTTGAGTTCTTC. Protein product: CASSLRTALEFF.

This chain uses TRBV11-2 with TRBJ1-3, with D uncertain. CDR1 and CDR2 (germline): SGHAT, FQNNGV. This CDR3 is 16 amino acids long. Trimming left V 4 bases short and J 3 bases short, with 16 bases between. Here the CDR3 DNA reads TGTGCCAGCAGCTCCCGCGTTCGGGATTATGGAAACACCATATATTTT. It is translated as CASSSRVRDYGNTIYF.